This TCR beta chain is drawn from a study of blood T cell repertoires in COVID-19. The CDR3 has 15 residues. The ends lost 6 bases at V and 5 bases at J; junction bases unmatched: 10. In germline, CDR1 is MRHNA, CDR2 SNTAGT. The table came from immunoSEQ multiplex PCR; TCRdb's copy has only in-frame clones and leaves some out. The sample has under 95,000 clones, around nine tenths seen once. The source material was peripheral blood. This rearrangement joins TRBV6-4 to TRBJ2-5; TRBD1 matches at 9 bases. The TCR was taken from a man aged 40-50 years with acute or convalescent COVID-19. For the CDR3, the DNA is TGTGCCAGCAGCGCCCAGGGACAGGGATGGGAGACCCAGTACTTC. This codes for CASSAQGQGWETQYF.